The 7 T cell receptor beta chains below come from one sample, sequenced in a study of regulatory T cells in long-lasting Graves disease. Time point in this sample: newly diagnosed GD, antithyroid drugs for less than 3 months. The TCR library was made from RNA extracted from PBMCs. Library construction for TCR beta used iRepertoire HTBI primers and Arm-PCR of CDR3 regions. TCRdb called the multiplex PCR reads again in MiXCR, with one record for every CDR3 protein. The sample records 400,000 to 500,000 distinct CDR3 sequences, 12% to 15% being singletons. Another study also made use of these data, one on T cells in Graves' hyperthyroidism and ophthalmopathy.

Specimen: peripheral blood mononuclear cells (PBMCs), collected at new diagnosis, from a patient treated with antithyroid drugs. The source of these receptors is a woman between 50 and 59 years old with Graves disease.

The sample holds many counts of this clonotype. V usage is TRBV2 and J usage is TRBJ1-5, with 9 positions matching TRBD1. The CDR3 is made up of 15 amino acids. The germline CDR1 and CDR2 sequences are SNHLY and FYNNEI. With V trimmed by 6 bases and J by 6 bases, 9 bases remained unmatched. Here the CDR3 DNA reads TGTGCCAGCAGCCCACAGGGGGCGACGGGTCAGCCCCAGCATTTT. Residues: CASSPQGATGQPQHF.

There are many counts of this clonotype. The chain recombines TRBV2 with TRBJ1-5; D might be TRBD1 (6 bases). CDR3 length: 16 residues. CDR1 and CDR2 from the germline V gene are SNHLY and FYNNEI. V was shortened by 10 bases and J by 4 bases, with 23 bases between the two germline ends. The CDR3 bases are TGTGCCACTTCAGGGGATCGGCGCAGAGGAAATCAGCCCCAGCATTTT. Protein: CATSGDRRRGNQPQHF.

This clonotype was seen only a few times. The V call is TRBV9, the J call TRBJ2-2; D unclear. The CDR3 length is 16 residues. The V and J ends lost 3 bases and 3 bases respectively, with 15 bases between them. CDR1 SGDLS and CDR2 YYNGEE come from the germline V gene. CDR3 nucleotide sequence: TGTGCCAGCAGCGATTCCCGAAAGGCCGACACCGGGGAGCTGTTTTTT. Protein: CASSDSRKADTGELFF. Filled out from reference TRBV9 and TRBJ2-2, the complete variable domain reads DSGVTQTPKHLITATGQRVTLRCSPRSGDLSVYWYQQSLDQGLQFLIQYYNGEERAKGNILERFSAQQFPDLHSELNLSSLELGDSALYFCASSDSRKADTGELFFGEGSRLTVL.

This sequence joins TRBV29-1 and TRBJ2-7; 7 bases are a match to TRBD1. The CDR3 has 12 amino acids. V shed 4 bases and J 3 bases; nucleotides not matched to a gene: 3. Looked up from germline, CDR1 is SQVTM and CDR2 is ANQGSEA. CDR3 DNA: TGCAGCGTTGTGACAGGGAACTACGAGCAGTACTTC. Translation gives CSVVTGNYEQYF.

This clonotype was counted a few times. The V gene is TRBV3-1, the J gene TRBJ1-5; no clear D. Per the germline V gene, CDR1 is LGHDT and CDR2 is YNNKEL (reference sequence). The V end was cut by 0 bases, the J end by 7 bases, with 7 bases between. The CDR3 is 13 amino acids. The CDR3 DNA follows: TGTGCCAGCAGCCAAGAAATCCACCAGCCCCAGCATTTT. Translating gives CASSQEIHQPQHF.

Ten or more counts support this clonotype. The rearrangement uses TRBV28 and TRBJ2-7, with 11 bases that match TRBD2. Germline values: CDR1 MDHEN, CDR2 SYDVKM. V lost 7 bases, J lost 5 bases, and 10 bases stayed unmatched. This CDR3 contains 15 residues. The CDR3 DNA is TGTGCCAGCAAATCCCCGGGACTAGCGGTAGACGAGCAGTACTTC. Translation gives CASKSPGLAVDEQYF.

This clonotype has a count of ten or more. CDR3: CASSSIREAYEQYF. CDR3 nucleotides: TGTGCCAGCAGTTCGATCAGGGAGGCCTACGAGCAGTACTTC. The J gene is TRBJ2-7, the V gene TRBV28; a weak D match, TRBD2 (6 bases). CDR3 length: 14 amino acids. Germline CDR1 and CDR2: MDHEN and SYDVKM. Trimming took 4 bases from V and 2 from J, leaving 12 bases between them.